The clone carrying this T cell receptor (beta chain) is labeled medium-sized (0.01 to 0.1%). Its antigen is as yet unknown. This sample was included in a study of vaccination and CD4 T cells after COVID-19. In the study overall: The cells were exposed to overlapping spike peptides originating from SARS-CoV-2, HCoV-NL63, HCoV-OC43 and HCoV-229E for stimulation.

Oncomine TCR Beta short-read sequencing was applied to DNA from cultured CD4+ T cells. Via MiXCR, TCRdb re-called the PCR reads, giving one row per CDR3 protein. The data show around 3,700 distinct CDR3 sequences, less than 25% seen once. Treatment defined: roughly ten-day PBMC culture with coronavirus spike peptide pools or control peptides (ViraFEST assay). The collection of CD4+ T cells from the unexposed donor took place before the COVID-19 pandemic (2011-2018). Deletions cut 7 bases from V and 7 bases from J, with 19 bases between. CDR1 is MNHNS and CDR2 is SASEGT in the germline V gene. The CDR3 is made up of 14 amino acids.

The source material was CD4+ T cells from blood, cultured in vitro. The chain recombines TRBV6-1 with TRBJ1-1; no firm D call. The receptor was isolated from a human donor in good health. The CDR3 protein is CASIPRGLEGEAFF. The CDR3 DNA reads TGTGCCAGCATCCCTCGAGGGCTAGAGGGTGAAGCTTTCTTT.